The clone carrying this T cell receptor beta chain has ten or more counts. What it recognizes is unknown. These data are taken from a study of T cells after yellow fever vaccination. 5'RACE template switching generated TCR cDNA, adding a universal primer site and UMIs. MiXCR, run by TCRdb on the 5' RACE reads, gives a single entry per CDR3 protein. The profile shows approximately 74,000 distinct CDR3 sequences, 7.1% of them singletons. Study conclusions and caveats: Subsequent to the booster, the majority of primary-vaccination clones reappeared (around 97% CD4, approximately 90% CD8). Compared with primary, the secondary response was weaker and peaked at day 5, not 15. Although most clonotypes did not, a small share appeared in both CD4 and CD8 compartments.

The CDR3 is 16 residues long. Trimming stripped 6 bases from V and 0 bases from J, with 14 bases between. This TCR came from a man between 18 and 29 years old who received the YFV17D yellow fever vaccine. Sequencing used CD8+ T cells sorted from PBMCs, obtained 5 to 6 days after the first yellow fever vaccination. The V gene is TRBV12-3 or TRBV12-4, the J gene TRBJ2-2; TRBD1 or TRBD2 may be the D gene (6 bases each). CDR3 DNA: TGTGCCAGCAGGGGGGCGGGGTTCGCGAACACCGGGGAGCTGTTTTTT. Its protein is CASRGAGFANTGELFF.